This passage covers 21 T cell receptor beta chains from one sample sequenced in a study of blood T cell repertoires in COVID-19. Method: immunoSEQ multiplex PCR; TCRdb's copy keeps in-frame clones and lacks some. The sample yields around 250,000 clones, about 80% seen once. Sequenced: peripheral blood. These receptors originate from a man aged 25-45 years who had recovered from COVID-19.

The chain is built from TRBV3-1 (or the pseudogene TRBV3-2) and TRBJ2-3; tentative D call: TRBD1 (5 bases). V was pared by 3 bases and J by 2 bases, with 9 bases between. This CDR3 has 14 amino acids. The germline gives CDR1 LGHDT, CDR2 YNNKEL (reference sequence). The CDR3 DNA is TGTGCCAGCAGCCACCGACAGACCACAGATACGCAGTATTTT. This encodes CASSHRQTTDTQYF.

The chain recombines TRBV6-5 with TRBJ1-1; D unclear. This CDR3 has 14 amino acids. Germline assignment: CDR1 MNHEY and CDR2 SVGAGI. V lost 6 bases to trimming and J lost 6 bases, with 17 bases between them. CDR3 in DNA: TGTGCCAGCAGCCAAGAGCGTCTGCTTGCTGAAGCTTTCTTT. Amino acid sequence: CASSQERLLAEAFF.

The table lists this clone with a count of one. V gene TRBV29-1 combines with J gene TRBJ1-5; D remains unclear. Germline CDR1 reads SQVTM; CDR2 reads ANQGSEA. V was trimmed by 5 bases and J by 4 bases, leaving 9 bases between them. This CDR3 is built from 12 residues. In nucleotides, the CDR3 is TGCAGCGTTCAACAGTTTAATCAGCCCCAGCATTTT. Residues: CSVQQFNQPQHF.

The chain is built from TRBV5-8 and TRBJ2-7, with D possibly TRBD2 on 6 matching bases. The CDR3 loop spans 12 amino acids. Germline V CDR1 and CDR2: SGHTS, YDEGEE. V dropped 6 bases and J dropped 2 bases, with 9 bases sitting between them. The CDR3 coding sequence is TGTGCCAGCACCTGGGGGGCCTACGAGCAGTACGTC. Translation gives CASTWGAYEQYV.

J is TRBJ2-3 and V is TRBV5-4; 13 bases are shared with TRBD2. J was trimmed by 3 bases and V by 4 bases; bases with no gene match: 11. Germline lookup yields CDR1 SGHNT and CDR2 YYREEE (reference sequence). The CDR3 has 18 amino acids. The CDR3 is CASSLRTSGGRHTDTQYF. Here the CDR3 DNA reads TGTGCCAGCAGCCTCCGGACTAGCGGGGGCCGACATACAGATACGCAGTATTTT. The variable domain in full, with the rest retrieved from reference TRBV5-4 and TRBJ2-3, is ETGVTQSPTHLIKTRGQQVTLRCSSQSGHNTVSWYQQALGQGPQFIFQYYREEENGRGNFPPRFSGLQFPNYSSELNVNALELDDSALYLCASSLRTSGGRHTDTQYFGPGTRLTVL.

The genes are TRBV6-5 and TRBJ1-3, with D unresolved. Germline values: CDR1 MNHEY, CDR2 SVGAGI. V was clipped by 5 bases and J by 0 bases, with 8 bases between them. There are 14 residues in the CDR3. The CDR3 loop reads CASSPYLSGNTIYF. In DNA, the CDR3 is TGTGCCAGCAGTCCCTACCTCTCTGGAAACACCATATATTTT.

The chain links TRBV2 to TRBJ1-5; 7 nucleotides match TRBD1. The V gene end was trimmed by 5 bases and the J gene end by 6 bases; junction bases not matched to a gene: 7. Germline values: CDR1 SNHLY, CDR2 FYNNEI. This CDR3 contains 14 residues. CDR3 region: CASSYSRGSQPQHF. The CDR3 region has the DNA TGTGCCAGCAGTTATTCCAGGGGGAGTCAGCCCCAGCATTTT.

The chain is built from TRBV5-5 and TRBJ1-4; TRBD1 matches at 10 bases. The CDR3 consists of 16 residues. The germline gives CDR1 SGHKS, CDR2 YYEKEE (reference sequence). V trimming: 2 bases; J trimming: 0 bases; junction bases outside the gene matches: 1. This chain's CDR3 is CASSFGTGATNEKLFF. CDR3 DNA: TGTGCCAGCAGCTTTGGGACAGGGGCAACTAATGAAAAACTGTTTTTT.

This clone was detected only a few times. The V and J genes are TRBV9 and TRBJ1-5; TRBD1 matches 9 bases. V was clipped by 4 bases and J by 5 bases; unmatched bases: 4. CDR1 SGDLS and CDR2 YYNGEE come from the germline V gene. The CDR3 has 14 residues. The CDR3 protein is CASSLGQGHQPQHF. Here the CDR3 DNA reads TGTGCCAGCAGCTTGGGACAGGGACATCAGCCCCAGCATTTT.

On this clone: Other DNA sequences in the same sample also yield this CDR3. This chain connects TRBV18 to TRBJ2-7; unclear D gene. Trimming pared 3 bases from V and 2 bases from J, leaving 8 bases between. CDR1 is KGHSH and CDR2 is LQKENI in the germline V gene. The CDR3 is 13 amino acids. CDR3 DNA sequence: TGTGCCAGCTCACCCCCTCCTACCTACGAGCAGTACTTC. Its translation: CASSPPPTYEQYF.

The CDR3 here is CAISEWGSGGTLQETQYF. The DNA for the CDR3 is TGTGCCATCAGTGAATGGGGGAGCGGGGGAACCCTCCAAGAGACCCAGTACTTC. This chain connects TRBV10-3 to TRBJ2-5; 8 bases fit TRBD2. The CDR3 covers 18 residues. CDR1 and CDR2 (germline): ENHRY, SYGVKD. V shed 3 bases and J 1 base; nucleotides not matched to a gene: 13.

V and J are TRBV18 and TRBJ2-5; D call uncertain. The V end was cut by 3 bases, the J end by 3 bases, with 2 bases between. From germline, CDR1 is KGHSH and CDR2 LQKENI. The CDR3 contains 11 residues. The CDR3 sequence is CASSPKETQYF. In DNA form, the CDR3 reads TGTGCCAGCTCACCTAAAGAGACCCAGTACTTC.

This rearrangement joins TRBV28 to TRBJ2-1; no clear D. The CDR3 consists of 13 residues. The V gene lost 6 bases and the J gene lost 2 bases, with 8 bases spanning the gap. Germline V CDR1 and CDR2: MDHEN, SYDVKM. The chain's CDR3 is CASRAPTYNEQFF. CDR3 nucleotide sequence: TGTGCCAGCAGAGCCCCCACCTACAATGAGCAGTTCTTC.

The genes are TRBV5-6 and TRBJ2-3; D is possibly TRBD2 (6 bases). The V and J ends lost 2 bases and 8 bases respectively, with 6 bases between them. There are 11 residues in the CDR3. The germline V gene has CDR1 SGHDT and CDR2 YYEEEE. The CDR3 loop reads CASSFGSTQYF. The CDR3 DNA is TGTGCCAGCAGCTTCGGGAGTACGCAGTATTTT.

This clone has just a few counts. The genes are TRBV5-5 and TRBJ1-6, with D possibly being TRBD1 (5 bases). The CDR3 extends over 15 amino acids. Germline CDR1 SGHKS, CDR2 YYEKEE (reference sequence). V lost 0 bases, J lost 10 bases, and 14 bases lay in between. CDR3 region: CASSLAQQVGSPLHF. CDR3 DNA: TGTGCCAGCAGCTTGGCCCAACAGGTTGGCTCACCCCTCCACTTT.

The rearrangement links TRBV4-1 to TRBJ2-5, with 7 bases identical to TRBD1. V lost 5 bases and J lost 0; bases outside the gene matches: 9. This CDR3 has 16 amino acids. The germline V gene encodes CDR1 MGHRA and CDR2 YSYEKL. The CDR3 loop is CASSYPPGTDQETQYF. DNA of the CDR3: TGCGCCAGCAGCTACCCACCGGGGACAGACCAAGAGACCCAGTACTTC.

V gene TRBV28 combines with J gene TRBJ1-4; D unclear. Trimming left V 6 bases short and J 6 bases short, with 8 bases between. The germline gives CDR1 MDHEN, CDR2 SYDVKM. This CDR3 has 12 residues. The CDR3 is CASRGSYEKLFF. As DNA, the CDR3 is TGTGCCAGCAGAGGGAGCTATGAAAAACTGTTTTTT.

The chain employs TRBV10-3 and TRBJ1-3, with D possibly being TRBD1 (5 bases). Per germline, CDR1 ENHRY and CDR2 SYGVKD. Trimming removed 9 bases from V and 4 bases from J, with 16 bases in between. This CDR3 has 14 residues. CDR3 in DNA: TGTGCCATTGCCCCCCAGGGCTCGGGAAACACCATATATTTT. It translates to CAIAPQGSGNTIYF.

The V and J genes are TRBV9 and TRBJ1-2; maybe TRBD1 (6 bases). V shed 3 bases and J shed 3 bases, with 12 bases lying between them. The CDR3 extends over 14 amino acids. The germline gives CDR1 SGDLS, CDR2 YYNGEE. CDR3 region: CASSDPQGHYGYTF. The CDR3 DNA is TGTGCCAGCAGCGACCCACAGGGCCACTATGGCTACACCTTC.

This clone was counted only a few times. V usage is TRBV6-1 and J usage is TRBJ2-7; D call uncertain. This CDR3 comprises 13 residues. The V gene lost 2 bases and the J gene lost 2 bases, with 7 bases spanning the gap. Germline CDR1 reads MNHNS; CDR2 reads SASEGT. The CDR3 nucleotides are TGTGCCAGCAGTGAATTATCCCCCTACGAGCAGTACGTC. Amino acids: CASSELSPYEQYV.

The rearrangement joins TRBV12-3 or TRBV12-4 to TRBJ2-7; D may be TRBD2 (5 bases). V lost 6 bases, J lost 0 bases, and 9 bases lay in between. CDR3 length: 13 residues. In DNA, the CDR3 is TGTGCCAGCAGCCTGAGGGCCTCCTACGAGCAGTACGTC. It is translated as CASSLRASYEQYV.